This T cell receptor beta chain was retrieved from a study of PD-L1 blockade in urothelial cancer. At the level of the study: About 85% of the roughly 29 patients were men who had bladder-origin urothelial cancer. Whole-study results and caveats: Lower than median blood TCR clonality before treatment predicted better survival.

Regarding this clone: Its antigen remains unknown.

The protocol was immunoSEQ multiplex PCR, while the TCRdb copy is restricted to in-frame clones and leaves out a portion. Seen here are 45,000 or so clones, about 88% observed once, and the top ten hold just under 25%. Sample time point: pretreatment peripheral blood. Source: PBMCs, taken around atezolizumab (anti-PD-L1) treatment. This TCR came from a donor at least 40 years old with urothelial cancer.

The CDR3 DNA is TGTGCCAGCAGTGTCGACTTTAATCAGCCCCAGCATTTT. As protein: CASSVDFNQPQHF. This chain uses TRBV6-1 with TRBJ1-5; D remains unclear. The V end lost 4 bases, the J end lost 4 bases, and 8 bases lay between the germline ends. There are 13 residues in the CDR3. The germline gives CDR1 MNHNS, CDR2 SASEGT.